Detailed here is one T cell receptor (beta chain). Its cognate antigen is unknown. The sample belongs to a study of OX40 agonist ivuxolimab in advanced cancers. Study conclusions and caveats: The mean number of expanded clones was higher in CD8+ T cells than in CD4+.

Sequenced by immunoSEQ multiplex PCR; TCRdb stores in-frame clones only, minus some. The sample contains fewer than 70,000 clones, around 90% of which appear only once. Germline lookup yields CDR1 LGHNA and CDR2 YNFKEQ. V gave up 3 bases and J gave up 2 bases, with 14 bases separating them. This CDR3 comprises 16 residues. This chain uses TRBV4-2 with TRBJ2-1; D is perhaps TRBD1 or TRBD2 (5 bases each). The source material was CD4+ or CD8+ T cells sorted from blood, sampled in a trial of the OX40 agonist ivuxolimab. This sequence originates from an adult with an advanced solid tumor such as melanoma, head and neck, liver or kidney cancer. The CDR3 loop is CASSQGTKGTYNEQFF. DNA of the CDR3: TGTGCCAGCAGCCAGGGGACCAAGGGAACCTACAATGAGCAGTTCTTC.